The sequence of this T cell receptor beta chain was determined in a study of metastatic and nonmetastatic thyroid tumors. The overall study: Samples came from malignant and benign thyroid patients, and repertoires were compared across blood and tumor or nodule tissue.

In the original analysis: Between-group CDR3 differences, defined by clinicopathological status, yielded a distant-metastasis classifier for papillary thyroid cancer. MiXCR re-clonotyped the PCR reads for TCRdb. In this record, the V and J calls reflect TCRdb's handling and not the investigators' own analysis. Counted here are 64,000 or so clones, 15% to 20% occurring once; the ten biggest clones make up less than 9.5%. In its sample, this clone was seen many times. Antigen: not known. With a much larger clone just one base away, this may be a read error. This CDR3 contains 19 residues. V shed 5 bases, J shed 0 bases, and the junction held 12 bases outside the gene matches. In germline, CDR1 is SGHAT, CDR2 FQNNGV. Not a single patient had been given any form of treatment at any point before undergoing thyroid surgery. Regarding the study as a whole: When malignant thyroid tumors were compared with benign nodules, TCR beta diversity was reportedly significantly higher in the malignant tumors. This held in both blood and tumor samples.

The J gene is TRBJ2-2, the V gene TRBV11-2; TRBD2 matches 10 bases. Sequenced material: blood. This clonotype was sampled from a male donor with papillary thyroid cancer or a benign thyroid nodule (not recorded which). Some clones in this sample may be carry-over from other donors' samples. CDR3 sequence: CASSLYRQLAGTNTGELFF. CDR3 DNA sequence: TGTGCCAGCAGCCTATACCGGCAACTAGCGGGGACGAACACCGGGGAGCTGTTTTTT.